The sequence of this T cell receptor (beta chain) was determined in a study of OX40 agonist ivuxolimab in advanced cancers. In the study overall: Patients were infused with ivuxolimab every 2 weeks at 0.01 to 10 mg/kg.

The V gene's germline CDR1 is ENHRY and CDR2 SYGVKD. This CDR3 comprises 14 residues. J was trimmed by 5 bases and V by 7 bases; bases with no gene match: 9. Autoimmune disease history or systemic immunosuppression meant exclusion. General study findings and limits: Certain nonresponders likewise exhibited a low normalized T-cell clonal expansion. At 0.1-3.0 mg/kg, partial responders had clonal expansion among the lowest observed.

Comments on this clone: Its antigen is unknown.

Measured with immunoSEQ multiplex PCR; TCRdb has only the in-frame clones, and not every one. The sample contains about 59,000 clones, 84% of which appear only once. The chain employs TRBV10-3 and TRBJ2-7; the match to TRBD2 covers 9 bases. The TCR sequence derives from an adult with an advanced solid tumor such as melanoma, head and neck, liver or kidney cancer. The sequencing used CD4+ or CD8+ T cells sorted from blood, collected in a trial of the OX40 agonist ivuxolimab. The CDR3 DNA sequence: TGTGCCATCAAGTGGTCTAGCGGGGACAACGAGCAGTACTTC. It encodes CAIKWSSGDNEQYF.